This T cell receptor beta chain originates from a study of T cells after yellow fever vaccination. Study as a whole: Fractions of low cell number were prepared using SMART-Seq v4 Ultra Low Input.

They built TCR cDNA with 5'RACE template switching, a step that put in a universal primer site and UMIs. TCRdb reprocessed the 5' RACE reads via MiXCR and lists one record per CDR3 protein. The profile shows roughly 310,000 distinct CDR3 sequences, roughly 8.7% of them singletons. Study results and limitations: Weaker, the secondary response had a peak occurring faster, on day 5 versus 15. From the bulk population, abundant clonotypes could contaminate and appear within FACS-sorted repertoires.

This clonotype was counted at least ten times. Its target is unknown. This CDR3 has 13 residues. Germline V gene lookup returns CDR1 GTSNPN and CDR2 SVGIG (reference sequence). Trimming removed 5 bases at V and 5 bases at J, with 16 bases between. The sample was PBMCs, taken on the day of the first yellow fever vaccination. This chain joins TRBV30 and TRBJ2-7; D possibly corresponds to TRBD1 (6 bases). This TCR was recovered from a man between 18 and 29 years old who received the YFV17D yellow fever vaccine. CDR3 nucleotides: TGTGCCTGGGACCTACAGGGTCTACACGAGCAGTACTTC. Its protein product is CAWDLQGLHEQYF.